This TCR beta chain was recorded in a study of blood T cell repertoires in COVID-19. Study at large: The United States, Italy and Spain supplied acute and convalescent COVID-19 samples. Nucleic acid was either cDNA or gDNA, and it came from T cells, B-cell-depleted T cells, or PBMCs.

Per the original data handling: The assay estimated nucleated cells by amplifying reference gene primers. This table comes from immunoSEQ multiplex PCR, and its TCRdb copy is limited to in-frame clones, with some not included. The DNA gave D and trimming, while V, J and clone size come from that table. This sample has some 42,000 clones; around 90% occur once, and the top ten carry approximately 3%. This CDR3 has 15 residues. The germline V and J ends were trimmed by 1 base and 5 bases, with 14 bases remaining between them. Germline values: CDR1 SGHTA, CDR2 FQGNSA. The V call is TRBV7-2, the J call TRBJ2-5; possibly TRBD2 for D (6 bases). Material: peripheral blood. The TCR originated in a man in his fifties with active COVID-19. CDR3 DNA sequence: TGTGCCAGCAGCTTAGGGTCTAGCGCTGTGGAGACCCAGTACTTC. As protein: CASSLGSSAVETQYF.